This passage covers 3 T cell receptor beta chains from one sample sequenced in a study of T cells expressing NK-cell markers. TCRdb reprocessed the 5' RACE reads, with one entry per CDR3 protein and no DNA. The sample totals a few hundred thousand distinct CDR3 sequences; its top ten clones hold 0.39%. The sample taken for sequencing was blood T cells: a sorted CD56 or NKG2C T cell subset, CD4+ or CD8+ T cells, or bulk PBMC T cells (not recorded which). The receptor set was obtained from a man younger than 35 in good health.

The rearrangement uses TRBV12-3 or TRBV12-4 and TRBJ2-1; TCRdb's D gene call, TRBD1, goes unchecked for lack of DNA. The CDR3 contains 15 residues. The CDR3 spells CASLPGQGGYNEQFF.

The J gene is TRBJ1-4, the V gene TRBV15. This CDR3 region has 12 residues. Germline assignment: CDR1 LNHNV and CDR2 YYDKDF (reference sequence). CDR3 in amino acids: CATSRLTEKLFF.

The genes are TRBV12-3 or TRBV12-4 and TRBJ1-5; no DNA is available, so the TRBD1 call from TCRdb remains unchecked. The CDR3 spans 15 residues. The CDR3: CASTLGTDFNQPQHF.